The rows below give T cell receptor beta chains drawn from one sample of a study of shared clonotypes between healthy human individuals. The table came from immunoSEQ multiplex PCR; TCRdb's copy has only in-frame clones and leaves some out. The sample has about 870,000 clones, around 93% seen once. The sample taken for sequencing was naive CD8+ T cells sorted from blood. Every receptor here comes from a man aged 25-45 years in good health. Both conserved end residues are part of each CDR3. Fields, in order: J gene, D gene, V gene, clone size, CDR3 DNA, CDR3 protein. A D gene is named only where the DNA matches it firmly. The size entry is marked missing in some rows and otherwise reads once, few, many or a size class.

j_call: TRBJ2-2; d_call: NA; v_call: TRBV10-2; clone_size: NA; cdr3_nt: TGCGCCAGCCTTGACAACTCGAACACCGGGGAGCTGTTTTTT; cdr3_aa: CASLDNSNTGELFF
j_call: TRBJ2-5; d_call: NA; v_call: TRBV28; clone_size: NA; cdr3_nt: TGTGCCAGCAGTTTATTGGCCACCACCTTAGGAGGGGAGACCCAGTACTTC; cdr3_aa: CASSLLATTLGGETQYF
j_call: TRBJ1-5; d_call: NA; v_call: TRBV15; clone_size: NA; cdr3_nt: TGTGCCACCAGCAGAGCACTCCAACATCAGCCCCAGCATTTT; cdr3_aa: CATSRALQHQPQHF
j_call: TRBJ1-5; d_call: NA; v_call: TRBV7-9; clone_size: NA; cdr3_nt: TGTGCCAGCAGCTTTTCAGGTAGGGGCAATCAGCCCCAGCATTTT; cdr3_aa: CASSFSGRGNQPQHF
j_call: TRBJ2-1; d_call: NA; v_call: TRBV7-2; clone_size: NA; cdr3_nt: TGTGCCAGCAGCTCTACTATAAGCTCCTACAATGAGCAGTTCTTC; cdr3_aa: CASSSTISSYNEQFF
j_call: TRBJ1-5; d_call: NA; v_call: TRBV4-1; clone_size: NA; cdr3_nt: TGCGCCAGCAGCCAATTGACACCTTCCAATCAGCCCCAGCATTTT; cdr3_aa: CASSQLTPSNQPQHF
j_call: TRBJ1-1; d_call: NA; v_call: TRBV4-3; clone_size: NA; cdr3_nt: TGCGCCAGCAGCCAAGAGCCGGGCGGGAACACTGAAGCTTTCTTT; cdr3_aa: CASSQEPGGNTEAFF
j_call: TRBJ1-1; d_call: NA; v_call: TRBV6-1; clone_size: NA; cdr3_nt: TGTGCCAGCAGTGACGCGGGCCAGAACACTGAAGCTTTCTTT; cdr3_aa: CASSDAGQNTEAFF
j_call: TRBJ2-1; d_call: TRBD2; v_call: TRBV7-9; clone_size: few; cdr3_nt: TGTGCCAGCAGCGAAGTTCTAGCGGCCTACAATGAGCAGTTCTTC; cdr3_aa: CASSEVLAAYNEQFF
j_call: TRBJ2-7; d_call: NA; v_call: TRBV5-1; clone_size: NA; cdr3_nt: TGCGCCAGCAGCTACAGCTACGAGCAGTACTTC; cdr3_aa: CASSYSYEQYF
j_call: TRBJ2-1; d_call: TRBD2; v_call: TRBV9; clone_size: once; cdr3_nt: TGTGCCAGCAGCGTAGGCCTAGCGGGAGGGATAGGTAATGAGCAGTTCTTC; cdr3_aa: CASSVGLAGGIGNEQFF
j_call: TRBJ2-7; d_call: TRBD1; v_call: TRBV5-4; clone_size: NA; cdr3_nt: TGTGCCAGCAGCTATACGGGACAGAGAGATGACGAGCAGTACTTC; cdr3_aa: CASSYTGQRDDEQYF
j_call: TRBJ1-1; d_call: NA; v_call: TRBV19; clone_size: NA; cdr3_nt: TGTGCCAGTAGAGACCACCGAAACGAAGCTTTCTTT; cdr3_aa: CASRDHRNEAFF
j_call: TRBJ2-1; d_call: TRBD1; v_call: TRBV27; clone_size: NA; cdr3_nt: TGTGCCAGCAGTCCCCGGGACAGTCAGTGGGAGCAGTTCTTC; cdr3_aa: CASSPRDSQWEQFF
j_call: TRBJ2-5; d_call: TRBD1; v_call: TRBV11-2; clone_size: NA; cdr3_nt: TGTGCCAGCAGCTCTGGACAGGTGCCCGGGGAGACCCAGTACTTC; cdr3_aa: CASSSGQVPGETQYF
j_call: TRBJ1-5; d_call: NA; v_call: TRBV6-1; clone_size: NA; cdr3_nt: TGTGCCAGCAGTGCCCCAGGGTATGTAGGGCAGCCCCAGCATTTT; cdr3_aa: CASSAPGYVGQPQHF
j_call: TRBJ1-3; d_call: NA; v_call: TRBV5-1; clone_size: once; cdr3_nt: TGCGCCAGCGGGTGGGGTTTCTCTGGAAACACCATATATTTT; cdr3_aa: CASGWGFSGNTIYF
j_call: TRBJ2-7; d_call: NA; v_call: TRBV9; clone_size: NA; cdr3_nt: TGTGCCAGCAGCGCGGGGACGGAGACCTACGAGCAGTACTTC; cdr3_aa: CASSAGTETYEQYF
j_call: TRBJ2-7; d_call: NA; v_call: TRBV20-1; clone_size: once; cdr3_nt: TGCAGCCTACAGGGATTATACGAGCAGTACTTC; cdr3_aa: CSLQGLYEQYF
j_call: TRBJ2-7; d_call: TRBD2; v_call: TRBV7-2; clone_size: NA; cdr3_nt: TGTGCCAGCAGCTTAGGCACGGGAGGAAATATCTACGAGCAGTACTTC; cdr3_aa: CASSLGTGGNIYEQYF
j_call: TRBJ2-2; d_call: NA; v_call: TRBV9; clone_size: NA; cdr3_nt: TGTGCCAGCAGCGCTTCGGGACTCCCTCTGCCCGGGGAGCTGTTTTTT; cdr3_aa: CASSASGLPLPGELFF
j_call: TRBJ2-5; d_call: NA; v_call: TRBV29-1; clone_size: NA; cdr3_nt: TGCAGCGTTGCGCAGGGAGACCAAGAGACCCAGTACTTC; cdr3_aa: CSVAQGDQETQYF
j_call: TRBJ1-1; d_call: TRBD1; v_call: TRBV28; clone_size: NA; cdr3_nt: TGTGCCAGCACCCTCTCACCCTCAAGGACAGGGACTATGAACACTGAAGCTTTCTTT; cdr3_aa: CASTLSPSRTGTMNTEAFF
j_call: TRBJ2-2; d_call: TRBD2; v_call: TRBV2; clone_size: NA; cdr3_nt: TGTGCCAGCATCGGGGGGGGTCGGGAGCTGTTTTTT; cdr3_aa: CASIGGGRELFF
j_call: TRBJ2-2; d_call: NA; v_call: TRBV27; clone_size: NA; cdr3_nt: TGTGCCAGCAGTCCACGGCTAGCGGGGGAGCTGTTTTTT; cdr3_aa: CASSPRLAGELFF
j_call: TRBJ1-1; d_call: NA; v_call: TRBV7-8; clone_size: once; cdr3_nt: TGTGCCAGCAGCCTCCGACAGCCCATGAACACTGAAGCTTTCTTT; cdr3_aa: CASSLRQPMNTEAFF